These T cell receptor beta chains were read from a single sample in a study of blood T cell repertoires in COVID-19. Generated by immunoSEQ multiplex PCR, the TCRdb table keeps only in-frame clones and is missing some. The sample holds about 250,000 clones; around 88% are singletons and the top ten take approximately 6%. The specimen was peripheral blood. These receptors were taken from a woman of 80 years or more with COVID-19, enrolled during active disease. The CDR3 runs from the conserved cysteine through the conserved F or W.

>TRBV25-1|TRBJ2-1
CASNYRSNNEQFF
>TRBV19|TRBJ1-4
CASSYLGTGVATNEKLFF
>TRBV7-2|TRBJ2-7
CASSLAWTNTYEQYF
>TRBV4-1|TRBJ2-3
CASSQDLGGLAGATQYF
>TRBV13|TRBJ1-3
CASLHRVISGNTIYF
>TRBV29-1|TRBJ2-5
CSVEAGSAGTQYF
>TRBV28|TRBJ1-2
CASSRLVRQDGYTF
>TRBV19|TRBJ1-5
CASNGRGQGQPQHF
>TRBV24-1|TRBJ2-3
CATSDSRQFTDTQYF
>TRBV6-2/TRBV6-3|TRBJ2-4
CASSDTTGPYLKKNIQYF
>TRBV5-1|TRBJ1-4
CASSLGTTNEKLFF
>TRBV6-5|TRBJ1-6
CASSSDRANSPLHF
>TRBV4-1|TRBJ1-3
CASSYEGAKGNTIYF
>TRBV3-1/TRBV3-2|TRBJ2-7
CASSQTGGPYEQYF
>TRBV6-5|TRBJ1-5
CASSSRDSDLQPQHF
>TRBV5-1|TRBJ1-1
CASSLSLPGELRNTEAFF
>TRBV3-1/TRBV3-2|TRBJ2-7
CASSLEGGAYEQYF
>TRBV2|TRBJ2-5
CASGRESRGTQYF
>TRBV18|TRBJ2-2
CASSRRQAGGGTGELFF
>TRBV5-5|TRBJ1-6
CASSSGTGRSSSYNSPLHF
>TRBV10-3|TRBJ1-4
CATTLSGSGKLFF
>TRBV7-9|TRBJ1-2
CASSPRSASAYYYGYTF
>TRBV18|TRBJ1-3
CASSPLQATSGNTIYF
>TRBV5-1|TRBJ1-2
CASGSPGTEYTF
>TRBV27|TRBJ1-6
CASSLDPGQRNSPLHF
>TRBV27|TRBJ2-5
CASSPPGQGLQETQYF
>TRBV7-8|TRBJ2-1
CASSPEGAGSYNEQFF
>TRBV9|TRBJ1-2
CASSALTGGWGYTF
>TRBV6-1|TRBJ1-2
CASSAHLQQGGYGYTF
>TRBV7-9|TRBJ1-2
CASSLKLDYGYTF
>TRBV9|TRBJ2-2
CASSETGNLAGELFF
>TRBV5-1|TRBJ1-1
CASSLERDTEAFF